This entry lists 10 T cell receptor beta chains sequenced from one sample in a study of T cell responses to AZD1222 COVID-19 vaccine. Here immunoSEQ multiplex PCR was the method, and the copy in TCRdb shows in-frame clones only, minus some. In the table there are around 83,000 clones, 92% of which are singletons. The starting material was peripheral blood, obtained on day 0 of AZD1222 vaccination. The origin of the receptors is an adult in good health.

The V and J genes are TRBV6-5 and TRBJ1-2; D gene unclear. Germline values: CDR1 MNHEY, CDR2 SVGAGI. Trimming took 6 bases from V and 8 from J, leaving 19 bases between them. CDR3 length equals 14 residues. CDR3 bases: TGTGCCAGCAGCCGCTCGCGGGGAGTGGGCGGCTACACCTTC. It codes for CASSRSRGVGGYTF.

The J gene is TRBJ2-7, the V gene TRBV10-3; D possibly corresponds to TRBD1 (6 bases). In germline, CDR1 is ENHRY, CDR2 SYGVKD. The CDR3 loop spans 15 amino acids. The V end lost 3 bases, the J end lost 6 bases, and 18 bases lay between the germline ends. The CDR3 sequence is CAISDFTGWGLEQYF. CDR3 bases: TGTGCCATCAGTGACTTTACAGGGTGGGGTCTCGAGCAGTACTTC.

The chain has TRBV6-6 and TRBJ1-3; 7 bases are a match to TRBD1. The germline V gene has CDR1 MNHNY and CDR2 SVGAGI (reference sequence). Unmatched junction bases numbered 8, after V lost 5 bases and J lost 4 bases. This CDR3 is 15 amino acids long. CDR3 bases: TGTGCCAGCAGTCTAAGACAGGGAAACGGAAACACCATATATTTT. It yields the protein CASSLRQGNGNTIYF.

The chain carries TRBV29-1 and TRBJ1-1, with 8 bases matching TRBD1. The CDR3 length is 13 residues. V was clipped by 2 bases and J by 3 bases; unmatched bases: 2. Germline V gene lookup returns CDR1 SQVTM and CDR2 ANQGSEA. CDR3 DNA sequence: TGCAGCGTTGAACAGGGGGCCGACACTGAAGCTTTCTTT. This encodes CSVEQGADTEAFF. Using reference TRBV29-1 and TRBJ1-1 for the parts outside the CDR3, the full variable domain is SAVISQKPSRDICQRGTSLTIQCQVDSQVTMMFWYRQQPGQSLTLIATANQGSEATYESGFVIDKFPISRPNLTFSTLTVSNMSPEDSSIYLCSVEQGADTEAFFGQGTRLTVV.

The V gene is TRBV27, the J gene TRBJ2-6; the match to TRBD2 covers 12 bases. Germline loops: CDR1 MNHEY, CDR2 SMNVEV (reference sequence). V lost 2 bases and J lost 1; bases outside the gene matches: 6. CDR3 length: 19 amino acids. CDR3 sequence reads: CASSLTSGRLPSGANVLTF. The CDR3, as DNA: TGTGCCAGCAGTTTAACTAGCGGGAGGCTTCCATCTGGGGCCAACGTCCTGACTTTC.

The V call is TRBV12-5, the J call TRBJ2-3; D might be TRBD1 (5 bases). The V and J ends lost 0 bases and 0 bases respectively, with 13 bases between them. Germline CDR1 LGHNT, CDR2 FRNRAP. CDR3 size: 17 residues. The CDR3 nucleotides are TGTGCTAGTGGTTTGGTCGTTGCAGGGCCTAGCACAGATACGCAGTATTTT. As protein: CASGLVVAGPSTDTQYF.

This clone was recorded once. The V and J genes are TRBV11-2 and TRBJ2-5; D remains unclear. The CDR3 has 16 residues. Between the trimmed V and J ends, which lost 5 bases and 2 bases, there was a span of 18 bases. Germline CDR1 reads SGHAT; CDR2 reads FQNNGV. In DNA, the CDR3 is TGTGCCAGCAGCCCAACCCTGGCTAGGAATCAAGAGACCCAGTACTTC. Translating it yields CASSPTLARNQETQYF. Full variable domain (rest looked up from reference TRBV11-2 and TRBJ2-5): EAGVAQSPRYKIIEKRQSVAFWCNPISGHATLYWYQQILGQGPKLLIQFQNNGVVDDSQLPKDRFSAERLKGVDSTLKIQPAKLEDSAVYLCASSPTLARNQETQYFGPGTRLLVL.

The J gene is TRBJ2-7, the V gene TRBV5-6; D possibly matches TRBD1 or TRBD2 (5 bases each). V shed 2 bases and J shed 9 bases, with 15 bases lying between them. The CDR3 is made up of 13 amino acids. The germline CDR1 and CDR2 sequences are SGHDT and YYEEEE. The CDR3 DNA is TGTGCCAGCAGCTTCGGGACCATAACGGGGCAGTACTTC. Protein: CASSFGTITGQYF.

This clone was found once. The chain uses TRBV30 and TRBJ2-3; D remains ambiguous. Germline CDR1 is GTSNPN and CDR2 is SVGIG (reference sequence). With 5 bases removed from V and 0 bases from J, the gap between germline ends came to 3 bases. There are 11 residues in the CDR3. CDR3 sequence reads: CAWGSTDTQYF. DNA of the CDR3: TGTGCCTGGGGAAGCACAGATACGCAGTATTTT.

The rearrangement joins TRBV28 to TRBJ1-5; no reliable D call. The germline gives CDR1 MDHEN, CDR2 SYDVKM. V was shortened by 6 bases and J by 4 bases, with 7 bases between the two germline ends. The CDR3 contains 12 residues. The CDR3 DNA reads as TGTGCCAGCAGATCCCCTAATCAGCCCCAGCATTTT. This codes for CASRSPNQPQHF.